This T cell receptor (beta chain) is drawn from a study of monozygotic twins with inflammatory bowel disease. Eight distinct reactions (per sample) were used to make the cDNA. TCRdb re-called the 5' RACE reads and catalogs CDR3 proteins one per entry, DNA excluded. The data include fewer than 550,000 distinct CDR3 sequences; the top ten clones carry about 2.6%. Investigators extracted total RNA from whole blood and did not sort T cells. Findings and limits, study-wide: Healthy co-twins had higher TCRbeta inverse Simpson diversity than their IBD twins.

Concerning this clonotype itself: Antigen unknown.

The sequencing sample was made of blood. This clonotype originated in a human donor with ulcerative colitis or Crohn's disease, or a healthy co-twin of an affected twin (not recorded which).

The CDR3 is CASSPSGLSTDTQYF. The chain carries TRBV12-3 or TRBV12-4 and TRBJ2-3; TCRdb lists TRBD2, though no DNA is available to test this call. The CDR3 consists of 15 residues.